This T cell receptor beta chain was observed in a study of spatial heterogeneity in lung cancer. Background on the study: There were approximately 69 donors, all of them untreated patients with early-stage non-small cell lung cancer.

J lost 9 bases, V lost 8 bases, and 11 bases had no gene match. This CDR3 contains 14 residues. Germline V gene data show CDR1 as SEHNR and CDR2 as FQNEAQ (reference sequence). This clonotype showed up just a few times. Its antigen remains unidentified. In TCRdb, the 5' RACE reads were re-called with MiXCR into one record per CDR3 protein. The table lists 110,000 or so distinct CDR3 sequences, approximately 11% of them singletons. The time point denotes: blood at routine non-recurrence follow-up after resection. Findings and limits, study-wide: Among blood samples, ubiquitous expanded tumor TCRs appeared more at resection than at follow-up.

The clonotype comes from a female donor with early-stage non-small cell lung cancer. The specimen was PBMCs, collected at follow-up. V gene TRBV7-9 combines with J gene TRBJ2-1; 9 nucleotides align to TRBD2. CDR3 sequence: CASPSRGRAVEQFF. The CDR3 DNA follows: TGTGCCAGCCCTTCTCGCGGGAGGGCAGTTGAGCAGTTCTTC.